Given below is one TCR beta chain in context. Its antigen is unknown. Stable disease denoted Graves' hyperthyroidism without ophthalmopathy progression within 18 months. These data belong to a study of T cells in Graves' hyperthyroidism and ophthalmopathy. Regarding the study as a whole: The model's output predicted ophthalmopathy at a median of roughly seven months prior to onset. Ophthalmopathy was separated from stable hyperthyroidism by a 13 V-J model. Blood also held most thyroid clonotypes expanded beyond 0.001.

This CDR3 has 14 amino acids. Germline V gene sequence: CDR1 SGHRS, CDR2 YFSETQ. V gave up 0 bases and J gave up 15 bases, with 19 bases separating them. The source material, RNA transcripts, was used to amplify TCR beta CDR3 regions. TCR CDR3 underwent first-round RT-PCR with the HTBI primer set. TCRdb re-derived calls from the multiplex PCR reads in MiXCR, one entry per CDR3 protein. The repertoire has a few hundred thousand distinct CDR3 sequences, under 60% of them found once; the top ten carry roughly 8.2%. This receptor was identified in a woman between 18 and 29 years old with Graves' hyperthyroidism. Material for sequencing was peripheral blood or thyroid tissue (not recorded which). The chain has TRBV5-1 and TRBJ2-1; D is perhaps TRBD2 (7 bases). CDR3 amino acids: CASSLDGGLGRRFF. The CDR3 DNA sequence: TGCGCCAGCAGCTTGGACGGGGGGCTAGGCCGCAGGTTCTTC.